The clone carrying this T cell receptor beta chain came up once. Its antigen is currently unknown. The sample comes from a study of shared clonotypes between healthy human individuals. Repertoires were generated with immunoSEQ multiplex PCR, while TCRdb's copy carries only in-frame clones and drops some. The top ten hold 20% to 25% of the sample, which has about 700,000 clones, about 92% seen once. Study-wide results and limits: Inspection by rarefaction showed sorted-subset sequencing to be incomplete despite large depth.

V lost 0 bases to trimming and J lost 0 bases, with 6 bases between them. The CDR3 loop spans 15 amino acids. Germline values: CDR1 SGHRS, CDR2 YFSETQ. Only CD45RO-negative cells positively selected for CCR7 counted as naive CD8 cells, so terminally differentiated effector memory CD45RA+ cells were excluded. The chain joins TRBV5-1 to TRBJ2-2, with D hard to call. Source material: naive CD8+ T cells sorted from blood. The sequence derives from a man under 40 in good health. The CDR3 loop reads CASSLGFTNTGELFF. CDR3 sequence (DNA): TGCGCCAGCAGCTTGGGATTTACGAACACCGGGGAGCTGTTTTTT.